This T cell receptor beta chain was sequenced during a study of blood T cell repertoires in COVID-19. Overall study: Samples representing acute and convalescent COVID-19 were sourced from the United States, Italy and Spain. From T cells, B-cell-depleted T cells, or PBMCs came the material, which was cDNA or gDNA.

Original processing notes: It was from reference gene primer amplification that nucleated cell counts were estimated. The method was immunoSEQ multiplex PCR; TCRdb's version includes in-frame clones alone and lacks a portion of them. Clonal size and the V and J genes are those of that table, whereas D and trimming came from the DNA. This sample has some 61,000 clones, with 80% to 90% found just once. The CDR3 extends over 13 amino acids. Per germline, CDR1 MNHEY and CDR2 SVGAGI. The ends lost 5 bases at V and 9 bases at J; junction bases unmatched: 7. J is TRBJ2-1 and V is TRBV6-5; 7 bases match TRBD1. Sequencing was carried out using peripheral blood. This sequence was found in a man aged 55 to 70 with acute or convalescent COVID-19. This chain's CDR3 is CASSRQGRAEQFF. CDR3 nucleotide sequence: TGTGCCAGCAGTAGACAGGGCCGAGCTGAGCAGTTCTTC.